Shown below are 4 T cell receptor beta chains from a single sample sequenced in a study of T cells in Graves' hyperthyroidism and ophthalmopathy. The TCR beta CDR3 regions underwent amplification using RNA transcripts as the source. In the first-round RT-PCR of the TCR CDR3, the HTBI primer set was used. TCRdb reprocessed the multiplex PCR reads via MiXCR and lists one record per CDR3 protein. The data contain 450,000 to 650,000 distinct CDR3 sequences, 12% to 15% of them singletons. The sequenced material came from blood. Receptor source: a young woman with Graves' ophthalmopathy.

A note on this clonotype: A far larger clone differs by one base, so this is likely a read error. V gene TRBV28 combines with J gene TRBJ2-5, with 9 bases matching TRBD1. CDR3 length: 14 amino acids. Germline V lookup: CDR1 MDHEN, CDR2 SYDVKM. CDR3 region: CASSPGQGQETQCF. CDR3 DNA: TGTGCCAGCAGCCCTGGACAGGGGCAAGAGACCCAGTGCTTC.

With respect to this clonotype: Being one base from a much bigger clone, this may be a read error. J is TRBJ2-1 and V is TRBV11-2; D is possibly TRBD1 (5 bases). The CDR3 is 15 residues long. Germline V CDR1 and CDR2: SGHAT, FQNNGV. The chain's CDR3 is CAGSFIRQLYNEQFF. The CDR3 DNA is TGTGCCGGCAGCTTTATTCGACAGCTCTACAATGAGCAGTTCTTC.

This clonotype has ten or more counts. This chain links TRBV11-3 with TRBJ2-1; 12 nucleotides match TRBD2. CDR3 size: 18 residues. V was pared by 5 bases and J by 13 bases, with 21 bases of the junction left unmatched. Germline V gene lookup returns CDR1 SGHNT and CDR2 YENEEA. The CDR3 is CASSTTPWTSGNPEDQFF. CDR3 coding DNA: TGTGCCAGCAGCACCACCCCCTGGACTAGCGGGAACCCGGAGGATCAGTTCTTC.

Ten or more counts support this clonotype. The gene calls are TRBV7-8 and TRBJ2-7; TRBD2 matches 11 bases. CDR3 length: 16 amino acids. CDR1 is SGHVS and CDR2 is FQNEAQ in the germline V gene. Trimming cost V 5 bases and J 4 bases; bases outside gene matches: 10. The CDR3 nucleotides are TGTGCCAGCAGCCCAGGGTCTAGCGGGAGGAGGTACGAGCAGTACTTC. Translated, it gives CASSPGSSGRRYEQYF.